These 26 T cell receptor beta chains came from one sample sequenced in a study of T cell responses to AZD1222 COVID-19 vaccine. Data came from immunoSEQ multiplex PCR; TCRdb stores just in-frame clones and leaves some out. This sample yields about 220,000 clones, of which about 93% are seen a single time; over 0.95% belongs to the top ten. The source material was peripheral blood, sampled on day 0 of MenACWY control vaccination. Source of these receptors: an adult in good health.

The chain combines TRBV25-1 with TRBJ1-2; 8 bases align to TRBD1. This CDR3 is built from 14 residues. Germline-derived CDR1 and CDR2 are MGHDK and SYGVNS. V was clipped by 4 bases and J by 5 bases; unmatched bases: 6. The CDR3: CASSGLDRGYGYTF. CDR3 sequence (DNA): TGTGCCAGCAGTGGATTAGACAGGGGTTATGGCTACACCTTC.

The CDR3 spells CASSPGLAGVGETQYF. The CDR3 DNA reads TGTGCCAGCAGCCCCGGACTAGCGGGGGTAGGGGAGACCCAGTACTTC. V is TRBV3-1 (or the pseudogene TRBV3-2) and J is TRBJ2-5; 13 positions agree with TRBD2. Germline-derived CDR1 and CDR2 are LGHDT and YNNKEL (reference sequence). This CDR3 has 16 residues. Trimming at V came to 4 bases and at J to 5 bases, leaving 7 bases not matched to a gene.

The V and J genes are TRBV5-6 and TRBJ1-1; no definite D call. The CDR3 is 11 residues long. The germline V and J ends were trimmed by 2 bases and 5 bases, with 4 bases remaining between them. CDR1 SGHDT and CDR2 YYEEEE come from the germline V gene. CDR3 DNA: TGTGCCAGCAGCTTCGGGACTGAAGCTTTCTTT. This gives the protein CASSFGTEAFF.

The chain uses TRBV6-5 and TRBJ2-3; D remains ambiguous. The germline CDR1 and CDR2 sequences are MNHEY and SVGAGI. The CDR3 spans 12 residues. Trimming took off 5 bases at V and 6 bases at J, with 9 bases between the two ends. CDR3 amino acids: CASSTTADTQYF. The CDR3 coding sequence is TGTGCCAGCAGTACTACAGCTGATACGCAGTATTTT.

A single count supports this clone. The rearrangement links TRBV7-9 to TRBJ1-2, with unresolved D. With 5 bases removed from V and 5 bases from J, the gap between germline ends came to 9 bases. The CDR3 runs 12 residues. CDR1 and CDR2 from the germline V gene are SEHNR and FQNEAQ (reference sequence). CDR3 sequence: CASSTGFYGYTF. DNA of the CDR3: TGTGCCAGCAGCACGGGGTTTTATGGCTACACCTTC.

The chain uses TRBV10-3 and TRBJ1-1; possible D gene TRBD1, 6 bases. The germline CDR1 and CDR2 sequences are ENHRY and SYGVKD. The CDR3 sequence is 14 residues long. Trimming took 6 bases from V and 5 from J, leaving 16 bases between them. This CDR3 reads CAIRGGLQGTEAFF. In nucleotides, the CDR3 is TGTGCCATCAGGGGGGGGCTACAGGGAACTGAAGCTTTCTTT.

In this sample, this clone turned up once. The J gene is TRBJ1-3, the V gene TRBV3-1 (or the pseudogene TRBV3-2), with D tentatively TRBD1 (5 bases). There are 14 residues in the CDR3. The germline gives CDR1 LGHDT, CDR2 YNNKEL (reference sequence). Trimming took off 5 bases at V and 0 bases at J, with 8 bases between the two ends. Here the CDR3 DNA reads TGTGCCAGCAGCATGGGGCTCTCTGGAAACACCATATATTTT. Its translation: CASSMGLSGNTIYF.

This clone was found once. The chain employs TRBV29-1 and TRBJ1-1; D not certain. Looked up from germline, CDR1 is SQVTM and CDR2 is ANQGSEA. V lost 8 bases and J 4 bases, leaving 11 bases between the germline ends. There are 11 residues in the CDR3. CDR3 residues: CSLGGGTEAFF. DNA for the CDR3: TGCAGCCTCGGCGGAGGCACTGAAGCTTTCTTT. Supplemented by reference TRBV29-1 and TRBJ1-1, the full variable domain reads SAVISQKPSRDICQRGTSLTIQCQVDSQVTMMFWYRQQPGQSLTLIATANQGSEATYESGFVIDKFPISRPNLTFSTLTVSNMSPEDSSIYLCSLGGGTEAFFGQGTRLTVV.

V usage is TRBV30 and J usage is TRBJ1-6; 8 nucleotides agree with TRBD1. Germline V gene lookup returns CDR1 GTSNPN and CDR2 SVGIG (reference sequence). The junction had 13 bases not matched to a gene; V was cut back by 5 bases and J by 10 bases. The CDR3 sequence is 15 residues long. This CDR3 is CAWDRRQGSKSPLHF. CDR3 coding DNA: TGTGCCTGGGACCGTAGACAGGGGTCAAAATCACCCCTCCACTTT.

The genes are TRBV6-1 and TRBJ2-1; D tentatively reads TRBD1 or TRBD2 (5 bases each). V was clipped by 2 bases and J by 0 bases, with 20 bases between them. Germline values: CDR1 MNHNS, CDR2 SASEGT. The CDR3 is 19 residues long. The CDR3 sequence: CASSERGAGTLSSYNEQFF. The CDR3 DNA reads TGTGCCAGCAGTGAACGAGGGGCGGGCACCCTGAGCTCCTACAATGAGCAGTTCTTC.

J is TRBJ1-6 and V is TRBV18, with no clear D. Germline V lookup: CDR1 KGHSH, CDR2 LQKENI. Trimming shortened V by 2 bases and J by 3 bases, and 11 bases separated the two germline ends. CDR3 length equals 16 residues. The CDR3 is CASSPIYGNYNSPLHF. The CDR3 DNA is TGTGCCAGCTCACCAATTTACGGGAACTATAATTCACCCCTCCACTTT. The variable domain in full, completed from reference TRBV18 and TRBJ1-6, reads NAGVMQNPRHLVRRRGQEARLRCSPMKGHSHVYWYRQLPEEGLKFMVYLQKENIIDESGMPKERFSAEFPKEGPSILRIQQVVRGDSAAYFCASSPIYGNYNSPLHFGNGTRLTVT.

CDR3 nucleotides: TGTGCCATCAGCAGGGGACAGGGAACAGATACGCAGTATTTT. Translation gives CAISRGQGTDTQYF. The chain carries TRBV10-3 and TRBJ2-3; 9 bases agree with TRBD1. The junction had 4 bases not matched to a gene; V was cut back by 6 bases and J by 3 bases. Per the germline V gene, CDR1 is ENHRY and CDR2 is SYGVKD. The CDR3 is 14 amino acids.

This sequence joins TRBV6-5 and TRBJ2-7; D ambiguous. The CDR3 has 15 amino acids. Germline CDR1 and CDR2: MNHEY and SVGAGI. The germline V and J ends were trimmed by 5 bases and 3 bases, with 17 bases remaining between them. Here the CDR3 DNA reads TGTGCCAGCAGTCGCGAACAGCGACGGTACTACGAGCAGTACTTC. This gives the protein CASSREQRRYYEQYF.

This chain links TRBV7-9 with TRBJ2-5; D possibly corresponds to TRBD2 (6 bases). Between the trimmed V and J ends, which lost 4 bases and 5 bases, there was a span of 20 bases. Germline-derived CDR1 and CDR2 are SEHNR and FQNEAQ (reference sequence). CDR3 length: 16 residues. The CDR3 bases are TGTGCCAGCAGCTCCAGAGGGAGGCTAGTGGGGGAGACCCAGTACTTC. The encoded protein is CASSSRGRLVGETQYF.

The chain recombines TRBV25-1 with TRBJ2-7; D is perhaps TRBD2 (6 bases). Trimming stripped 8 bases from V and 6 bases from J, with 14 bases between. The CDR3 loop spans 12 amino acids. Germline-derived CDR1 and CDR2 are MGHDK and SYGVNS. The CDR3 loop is CASGEVLGEQYF. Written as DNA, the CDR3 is TGTGCCAGCGGGGAGGTGCTCGGCGAGCAGTACTTC.

In nucleotides, the CDR3 is TGTGCCAGCAGCTTGGAGGGCAGGGCGACAGGCGGCTACACCTTC. This codes for CASSLEGRATGGYTF. The gene calls are TRBV5-4 and TRBJ1-2, with D possibly matching TRBD1 (6 bases). The ends were cut back, 0 bases at V and 8 bases at J, with 17 bases in the middle. The germline V gene encodes CDR1 SGHNT and CDR2 YYREEE (reference sequence). CDR3 length: 15 residues.

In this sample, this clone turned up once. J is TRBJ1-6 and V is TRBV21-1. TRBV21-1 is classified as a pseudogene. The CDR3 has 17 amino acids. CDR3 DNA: TGTGCCAGCAGCAAAGGCGAGGGGCACCGATATAATTCACCCCTCCACTTT. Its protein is CASSKGEGHRYNSPLHF.

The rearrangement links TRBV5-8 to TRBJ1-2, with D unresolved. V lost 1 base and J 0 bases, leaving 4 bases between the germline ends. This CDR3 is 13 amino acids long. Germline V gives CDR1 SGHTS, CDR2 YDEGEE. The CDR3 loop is CASSLTANYGYTF. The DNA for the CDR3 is TGTGCCAGCAGCTTGACAGCTAACTATGGCTACACCTTC.

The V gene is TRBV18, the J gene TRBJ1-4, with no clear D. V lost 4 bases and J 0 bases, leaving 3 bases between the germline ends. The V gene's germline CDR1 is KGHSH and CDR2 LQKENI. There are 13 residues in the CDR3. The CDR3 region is CASSRATNEKLFF. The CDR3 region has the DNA TGTGCCAGCTCACGTGCAACTAATGAAAAACTGTTTTTT.

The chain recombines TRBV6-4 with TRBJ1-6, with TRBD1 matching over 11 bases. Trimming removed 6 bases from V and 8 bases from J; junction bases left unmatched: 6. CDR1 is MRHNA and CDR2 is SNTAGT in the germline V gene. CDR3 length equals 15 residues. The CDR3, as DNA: TGTGCCAGCAGCCCCGGACAGGGGGCATATTCACCCCTCCACTTT. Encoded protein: CASSPGQGAYSPLHF.

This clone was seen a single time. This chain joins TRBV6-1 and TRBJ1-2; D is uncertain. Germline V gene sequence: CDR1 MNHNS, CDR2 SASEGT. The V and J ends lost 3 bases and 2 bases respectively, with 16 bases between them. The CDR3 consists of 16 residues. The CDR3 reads CASSDETRVTNYGYTF. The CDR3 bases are TGTGCCAGCAGTGATGAGACAAGGGTGACCAACTATGGCTACACCTTC.

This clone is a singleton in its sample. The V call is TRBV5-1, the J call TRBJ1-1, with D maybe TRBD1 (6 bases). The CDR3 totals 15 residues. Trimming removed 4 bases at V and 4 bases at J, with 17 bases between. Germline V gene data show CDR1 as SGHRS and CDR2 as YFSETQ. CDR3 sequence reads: CASSKDTGSGTEAFF. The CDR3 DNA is TGCGCCAGCAGCAAAGACACAGGGTCTGGCACTGAAGCTTTCTTT.

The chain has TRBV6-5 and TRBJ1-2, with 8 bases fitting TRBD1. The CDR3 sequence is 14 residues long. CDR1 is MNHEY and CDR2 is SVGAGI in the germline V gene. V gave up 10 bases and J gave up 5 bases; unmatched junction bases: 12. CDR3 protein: CATPPGTGYYGYTF. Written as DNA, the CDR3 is TGTGCCACTCCTCCCGGGACAGGATATTATGGCTACACCTTC.

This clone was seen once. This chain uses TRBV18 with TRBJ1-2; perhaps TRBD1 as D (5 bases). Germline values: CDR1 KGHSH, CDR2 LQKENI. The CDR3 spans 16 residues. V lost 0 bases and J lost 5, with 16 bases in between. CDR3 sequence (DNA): TGTGCCAGCTCACCACCGAAAGGGGTTTCCTATTATGGCTACACCTTC. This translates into CASSPPKGVSYYGYTF. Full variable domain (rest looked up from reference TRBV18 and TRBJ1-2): NAGVMQNPRHLVRRRGQEARLRCSPMKGHSHVYWYRQLPEEGLKFMVYLQKENIIDESGMPKERFSAEFPKEGPSILRIQQVVRGDSAAYFCASSPPKGVSYYGYTFGSGTRLTVV.

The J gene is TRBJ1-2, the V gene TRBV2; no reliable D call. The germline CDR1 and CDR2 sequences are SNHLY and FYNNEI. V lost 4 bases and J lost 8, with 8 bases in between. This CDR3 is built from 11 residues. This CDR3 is CASSASWGYTF. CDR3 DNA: TGTGCCAGCAGTGCGTCCTGGGGCTACACCTTC.

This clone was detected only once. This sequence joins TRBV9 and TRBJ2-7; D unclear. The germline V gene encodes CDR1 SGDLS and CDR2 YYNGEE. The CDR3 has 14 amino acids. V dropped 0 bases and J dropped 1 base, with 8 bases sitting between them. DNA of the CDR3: TGTGCCAGCAGCGTAGGTGTACCGTCCTACGAGCAGTACTTC. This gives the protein CASSVGVPSYEQYF.